Described below is a single TCR beta chain sequence and its context. TCRdb used MiXCR to reprocess the RT-PCR reads, holding one entry per CDR3 protein. The table lists more than 850,000 distinct CDR3 sequences, roughly 17% of them singletons, with roughly 6.4% in the top ten. The data originate from a study of patients and donors after allogeneic stem cell transplantation. V shed 1 base and J 6 bases; nucleotides not matched to a gene: 6. The germline V gene encodes CDR1 SGHTA and CDR2 FQGTGA. The CDR3 extends over 16 amino acids. The chain links TRBV7-3 to TRBJ2-1, with TRBD2 matching 10 bases. The source is a human donor who was either an allogeneic HSCT recipient or a stem cell or donor lymphocyte infusion donor (not recorded which). It is not recorded whose cells these are; they may come from a transplant donor. The sequencing sample was made of blood, either unsorted or a sorted T cell fraction (not recorded which). This chain's CDR3 is CASSLISSGGGNEQFF. CDR3 coding DNA: TGTGCCAGCAGCTTAATATCCAGCGGGGGGGGCAATGAGCAGTTCTTC.